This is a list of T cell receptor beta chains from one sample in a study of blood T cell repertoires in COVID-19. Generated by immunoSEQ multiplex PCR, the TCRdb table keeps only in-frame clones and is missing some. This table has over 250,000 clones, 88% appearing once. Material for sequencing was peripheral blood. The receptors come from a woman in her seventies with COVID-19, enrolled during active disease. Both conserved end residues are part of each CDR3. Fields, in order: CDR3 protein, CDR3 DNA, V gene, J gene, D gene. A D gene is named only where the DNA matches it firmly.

cdr3_aa: CATSRGSGQGRQPQHF
cdr3_nt: TGTGCCACCAGCAGAGGATCGGGACAGGGAAGGCAGCCCCAGCATTTT
v_call: TRBV15
j_call: TRBJ1-5
d_call: TRBD1

cdr3_aa: CASSSQGSYEQYF
cdr3_nt: TGTGCCAGTAGTTCACAGGGTTCCTACGAGCAGTACTTC
v_call: TRBV19
j_call: TRBJ2-7
d_call: .

cdr3_aa: CASSSTAGSGRPNNEQFF
cdr3_nt: TGTGCCAGCAGCTCCACAGCGGGAAGCGGGAGACCTAACAATGAGCAGTTCTTC
v_call: TRBV7-3
j_call: TRBJ2-1
d_call: TRBD2

cdr3_aa: CASSLGTGYRAEETQYF
cdr3_nt: TGTGCCAGCAGCTTAGGGACAGGGTATCGAGCGGAAGAGACCCAGTACTTC
v_call: TRBV7-9
j_call: TRBJ2-5
d_call: TRBD1

cdr3_aa: CASSRVVETQYF
cdr3_nt: TGTGCCAGCAGCCGAGTCGTTGAGACCCAGTACTTC
v_call: TRBV11-3
j_call: TRBJ2-5
d_call: .

cdr3_aa: CASSLTVGRAFF
cdr3_nt: TGTGCCAGCAGTTTGACGGTGGGCCGAGCTTTCTTT
v_call: TRBV28
j_call: TRBJ1-1
d_call: .

cdr3_aa: CASSFQTSGIYEQYF
cdr3_nt: TGTGCCAGCAGCTTCCAGACTAGCGGGATCTACGAGCAGTACTTC
v_call: TRBV7-2
j_call: TRBJ2-7
d_call: TRBD2

cdr3_aa: CASSILIGTGNEKLFF
cdr3_nt: TGTGCCAGTAGTATATTAATCGGGACAGGGAATGAAAAACTGTTTTTT
v_call: TRBV19
j_call: TRBJ1-4
d_call: TRBD1

cdr3_aa: CASSLRPETDTYEQYF
cdr3_nt: TGTGCCAGCAGTCTTCGCCCAGAGACAGATACCTACGAGCAGTACTTC
v_call: TRBV5-5
j_call: TRBJ2-7
d_call: .

cdr3_aa: CASSWPFPETQYF
cdr3_nt: TGTGCCAGCAGCTGGCCCTTCCCAGAGACCCAGTACTTC
v_call: TRBV7-2
j_call: TRBJ2-5
d_call: .

cdr3_aa: CASSEWRGTETQYF
cdr3_nt: TGTGCCAGCAGTGAGTGGAGGGGAACTGAGACCCAGTACTTC
v_call: TRBV2
j_call: TRBJ2-5
d_call: .